This T cell receptor (beta chain) appears in the sequencing data of a study of Graves' ophthalmopathy and Graves' hyperthyroidism. The CDR3 runs to 16 residues. With 4 bases removed from V and 2 bases from J, the gap between germline ends came to 15 bases. Germline V gives CDR1 SGDLS, CDR2 YYNGEE. Scientists amplified the TCR beta CDR3 regions from RNA transcripts. Investigators did first-round RT-PCR with HTBI primers, then second-round multiplex PCR. TCRdb independently ran MiXCR on the multiplex PCR reads; one entry per CDR3 protein. The sample yields about 660,000 distinct CDR3 sequences, over 40% seen once.

Material for sequencing was peripheral blood. This clonotype was sampled from an adult man with Graves' ophthalmopathy. The chain links TRBV9 to TRBJ1-4; a weak D match, TRBD1 (5 bases). The CDR3 spells CASSPRDAGTNEKLFF. CDR3 coding DNA: TGTGCCAGCAGCCCCAGGGACGCGGGGACTAATGAAAAACTGTTTTTT.